This entry concerns a single T cell receptor beta chain. This CDR3 region has 15 residues. Germline V gene data show CDR1 as SGHAT and CDR2 as FQNNGV. V shed 5 bases, J shed 4 bases, and the junction held 5 bases outside the gene matches. Measured with immunoSEQ multiplex PCR; TCRdb has only the in-frame clones, and not every one. The data hold about 140,000 clones, with around 90% observed a single time. These data originate in a study of T cell responses to AZD1222 COVID-19 vaccine. This sequence originates from an adult in good health. The chain uses TRBV11-2 and TRBJ1-2, with 12 bases lining up with TRBD1. This sample comprised peripheral blood, obtained on day 0 of AZD1222 vaccination. The CDR3 is CASSKPGQGAYGYTF. CDR3 nucleotides: TGTGCCAGCAGCAAGCCGGGACAGGGGGCCTATGGCTACACCTTC. Full variable domain (remainder filled in from reference TRBV11-2 and TRBJ1-2): EAGVAQSPRYKIIEKRQSVAFWCNPISGHATLYWYQQILGQGPKLLIQFQNNGVVDDSQLPKDRFSAERLKGVDSTLKIQPAKLEDSAVYLCASSKPGQGAYGYTFGSGTRLTVV.